These 22 T cell receptor beta chains were sequenced from one sample in a study of T-cell memory formation after mild COVID-19. TCRdb fed the 5' RACE reads into MiXCR, producing one record per CDR3 protein. The sample lists 150,000 to 200,000 distinct CDR3 sequences, 11% occurring once. Material: PBMCs or a T cell subset sorted from them (not recorded which). These receptors were obtained from a man aged 18-30 years who had mild COVID-19 (a few samples of this study predate the infection). Cell type and time point are not known.

This clonotype was observed at least ten times. The chain employs TRBV4-2 and TRBJ1-1, with D possibly matching TRBD1 (5 bases). Per the germline V gene, CDR1 is LGHNA and CDR2 is YNFKEQ. Between the trimmed V and J ends, which lost 1 base and 1 base, there was a span of 7 bases. The CDR3 length is 14 residues. In DNA, the CDR3 is TGTGCCAGCAGCCAAGGAAGGGGGAACACTGAAGCTTTCTTT. The encoded protein is CASSQGRGNTEAFF.

The J gene is TRBJ2-1, the V gene TRBV18; TRBD1 is a possible D gene (6 bases). Germline-derived CDR1 and CDR2 are KGHSH and LQKENI. The CDR3 is 14 residues long. Trimming shortened V by 0 bases and J by 9 bases, and 12 bases separated the two germline ends. The CDR3, as DNA: TGTGCCAGCTCACCACCAGCCCAAGGGGGTGAGCAGTTCTTC. Translated, it gives CASSPPAQGGEQFF. Based on the CDR3 plus reference TRBV18 and TRBJ2-1, the full variable domain is NAGVMQNPRHLVRRRGQEARLRCSPMKGHSHVYWYRQLPEEGLKFMVYLQKENIIDESGMPKERFSAEFPKEGPSILRIQQVVRGDSAAYFCASSPPAQGGEQFFGPGTRLTVL.

This sequence joins TRBV5-1 and TRBJ1-6, with D unclear. From germline, CDR1 is SGHRS and CDR2 YFSETQ. Trimming removed 0 bases from V and 9 bases from J, with 13 bases in between. The CDR3 consists of 15 residues. Written as DNA, the CDR3 is TGCGCCAGCAGCTTGGCCGGCCGTTCTCTTTCACCCCTCCACTTT. It translates to CASSLAGRSLSPLHF.

The chain combines TRBV4-1 with TRBJ2-3, with 9 nucleotides matching TRBD2. V was pared by 0 bases and J by 7 bases, with 14 bases of the junction left unmatched. The CDR3 consists of 18 residues. Per the germline V gene, CDR1 is MGHRA and CDR2 is YSYEKL. CDR3 sequence reads: CASSQDPGRSGGPNTQYF. In nucleotides, the CDR3 is TGCGCCAGCAGCCAAGACCCCGGGAGGAGCGGGGGGCCGAATACGCAGTATTTT.

This clonotype occurred a few times. The J gene is TRBJ1-5, the V gene TRBV2; 7 nucleotides align to TRBD1. This CDR3 is 13 amino acids long. With V trimmed by 9 bases and J by 7 bases, 9 bases remained unmatched. In germline, CDR1 is SNHLY, CDR2 FYNNEI. CDR3 nucleotides: TGTGCCAGTACAGGGGCCCTTGGACAGCCCCAGCATTTT. Translated: CASTGALGQPQHF. Complete variable domain (other parts from reference TRBV2 and TRBJ1-5): EPEVTQTPSHQVTQMGQEVILRCVPISNHLYFYWYRQILGQKVEFLVSFYNNEISEKSEIFDDQFSVERPDGSNFTLKIRSTKLEDSAMYFCASTGALGQPQHFGDGTRLSIL.

This chain uses TRBV27 with TRBJ1-2, with 7 bases identical to TRBD1. Germline V gene lookup returns CDR1 MNHEY and CDR2 SMNVEV (reference sequence). V trimming: 4 bases; J trimming: 3 bases; junction bases outside the gene matches: 8. This CDR3 comprises 15 residues. In DNA form, the CDR3 reads TGTGCCAGCAGTTCTACAGGGGCCGAAGACTATGGCTACACCTTC. Amino acids: CASSSTGAEDYGYTF.

The table lists this clonotype with a few counts. V and J are TRBV7-8 and TRBJ2-3; 8 positions agree with TRBD1. The CDR3 covers 13 residues. CDR1 and CDR2 from the germline V gene are SGHVS and FQNEAQ. V dropped 5 bases and J dropped 7; count of bases not matched to a gene: 5. The CDR3 here is CASSPDRVHTQYF. CDR3 coding DNA: TGTGCCAGCAGCCCGGACAGGGTTCATACGCAGTATTTT.

This clonotype has only a few counts. J is TRBJ1-1 and V is TRBV5-1; D gene ambiguous. V dropped 0 bases and J dropped 4 bases, with 7 bases sitting between them. CDR3 length equals 13 residues. Germline V gene lookup returns CDR1 SGHRS and CDR2 YFSETQ. The CDR3 loop reads CASSLALSTEAFF. CDR3 nucleotides: TGCGCCAGCAGCTTGGCCCTAAGCACTGAAGCTTTCTTT. The whole variable domain, remainder taken from reference TRBV5-1 and TRBJ1-1, is KAGVTQTPRYLIKTRGQQVTLSCSPISGHRSVSWYQQTPGQGLQFLFEYFSETQRNKGNFPGRFSGRQFSNSRSEMNVSTLELGDSALYLCASSLALSTEAFFGQGTRLTVV.

This clonotype was counted a few times. The V and J genes are TRBV4-3 and TRBJ2-7; D is perhaps TRBD1 (6 bases). This CDR3 contains 14 residues. The V and J ends lost 4 bases and 2 bases respectively, with 12 bases between them. Germline V gives CDR1 LGHNA, CDR2 YSLEER. The CDR3 sequence: CASSPNRAPYEQYF. CDR3 nucleotide sequence: TGCGCCAGCAGCCCGAACAGGGCCCCCTACGAGCAGTACTTC.

This clonotype was counted a few times. V usage is TRBV9 and J usage is TRBJ2-7; the match to TRBD2 covers 13 bases. Germline trimming cut 0 bases from V and 4 bases from J; bases unmatched to any gene: 4. The CDR3 loop spans 16 amino acids. Germline V lookup: CDR1 SGDLS, CDR2 YYNGEE. The DNA of the CDR3 is TGTGCCAGCAGCGTAGGGGGACTAGCGGGGCTTTACGAGCAGTACTTC. Protein product: CASSVGGLAGLYEQYF.

Ten or more counts support this clonotype. V gene TRBV11-2 combines with J gene TRBJ2-2; no definite D call. There are 15 residues in the CDR3. V was pared by 3 bases and J by 4 bases, with 12 bases between. The germline CDR1 and CDR2 sequences are SGHAT and FQNNGV. CDR3 in DNA: TGTGCCAGCAGCTTCCTAGGTTTGGGCACCGGGGAGCTGTTTTTT. Protein sequence: CASSFLGLGTGELFF.

This clonotype was observed a handful of times. The chain recombines TRBV20-1 with TRBJ2-2; D is ambiguous. CDR3 length equals 12 residues. The V and J ends lost 5 bases and 0 bases respectively, with 4 bases between them. Germline V gene data show CDR1 as DFQATT and CDR2 as SNEGSKA (reference sequence). The CDR3 here is CSADTNTGELFF. The DNA for the CDR3 is TGCAGTGCTGACACGAACACCGGGGAGCTGTTTTTT.

The table lists this clonotype with a few counts. This chain joins TRBV19 and TRBJ1-4; possible D gene TRBD1, 5 bases. Germline CDR1 and CDR2: LNHDA and SQIVND (reference sequence). This CDR3 region has 15 residues. V lost 5 bases to trimming and J lost 7 bases, with 17 bases between them. The CDR3 region has the DNA TGTGCCAGTAGTCTCTCGACAGTGCATGTTGAAAAACTGTTTTTT. Its protein product is CASSLSTVHVEKLFF.

This clonotype was observed a handful of times. The genes are TRBV10-3 and TRBJ1-2, with D possibly matching TRBD1 (5 bases). Trimming pared 10 bases from V and 8 bases from J, leaving 23 bases between. Germline V gives CDR1 ENHRY, CDR2 SYGVKD. This CDR3 is built from 14 residues. The CDR3, as DNA: TGTGCCACTGGCGAGGGGATAAGGATCGTAGGCTACACCTTC. It specifies CATGEGIRIVGYTF.

The chain employs TRBV7-2 and TRBJ2-2, with D maybe TRBD1 (5 bases). This CDR3 spans 14 amino acids. Deletions cut 2 bases from V and 6 bases from J, with 10 bases between. Germline V gene sequence: CDR1 SGHTA, CDR2 FQGNSA. The CDR3 protein is CASSLSKGSGELFF. CDR3 sequence (DNA): TGTGCCAGCAGCTTATCTAAGGGGTCCGGGGAGCTGTTTTTT.

This clonotype was detected ten times or more. The chain links TRBV9 to TRBJ2-3; possibly TRBD1 or TRBD2 for D (5 bases each). Germline lookup yields CDR1 SGDLS and CDR2 YYNGEE. The CDR3 is 15 residues long. Trimming pared 3 bases from V and 6 bases from J, leaving 17 bases between. In DNA form, the CDR3 reads TGTGCCAGCAGCGGCCCCCTTGGGGGTTCTGATACGCAGTATTTT. This codes for CASSGPLGGSDTQYF.

The table lists this clonotype with many counts. The V call is TRBV28, the J call TRBJ1-1; D remains unclear. The CDR3 is 12 residues long. Germline CDR1 reads MDHEN; CDR2 reads SYDVKM. Trimming pared 6 bases from V and 1 base from J, leaving 6 bases between. The CDR3 DNA follows: TGTGCCAGCAGGAGAACGAACACTGAAGCTTTCTTT. Translated: CASRRTNTEAFF.

This clonotype was seen only a few times. This rearrangement joins TRBV6-1 to TRBJ2-7; TRBD1 agrees at 7 bases. Germline CDR1 is MNHNS and CDR2 is SASEGT. This CDR3 is 14 amino acids long. Trimming at V came to 4 bases and at J to 5 bases, leaving 8 bases not matched to a gene. CDR3 region: CASSARQGWDEQYF. Here the CDR3 DNA reads TGTGCCAGCAGTGCTCGACAGGGCTGGGACGAGCAGTACTTC.

The sample holds a few counts of this clonotype. J is TRBJ2-3 and V is TRBV2; possible D gene TRBD2, 5 bases. V shed 6 bases and J shed 1 base, with 17 bases lying between them. The CDR3 runs 16 residues. Germline values: CDR1 SNHLY, CDR2 FYNNEI. The CDR3, as DNA: TGTGCCAGCAGGAACACGGGGAATAGGGGCACAGATACGCAGTATTTT. This codes for CASRNTGNRGTDTQYF.

The chain has TRBV1 and TRBJ2-4. TRBV1 is a pseudogene. The CDR3 runs to 14 residues. The CDR3 spells CTSSQGSGRNIQYF. CDR3 nucleotides: TGCACCAGCAGCCAAGGTTCTGGTAGGAACATTCAGTACTTC.

This chain joins TRBV9 and TRBJ2-4; TRBD1 is a possible D gene (6 bases). CDR1 SGDLS and CDR2 YYNGEE come from the germline V gene. The CDR3 runs 14 residues. Trimming stripped 0 bases from V and 7 bases from J, with 11 bases between. Here the CDR3 DNA reads TGTGCCAGCAGCGTAGAGGGGGTCGGGAACATTCAGTACTTC. It is translated as CASSVEGVGNIQYF.

This clonotype was observed a few times. V is TRBV6-5 and J is TRBJ1-1; D is uncertain. From germline, CDR1 is MNHEY and CDR2 SVGAGI. This CDR3 has 13 amino acids. Between the trimmed V and J ends, which lost 4 bases and 4 bases, there was a span of 10 bases. CDR3 loop: CASSSLRLTEAFF. The CDR3 DNA sequence: TGTGCCAGCAGTTCCCTACGGCTCACTGAAGCTTTCTTT.